Presented here are 13 T cell receptor beta chains from one specimen sequenced in a study of blood T cell repertoires in COVID-19. Repertoires were generated with immunoSEQ multiplex PCR, while TCRdb's copy carries only in-frame clones and drops some. The repertoire holds about 260,000 clones, approximately 86% seen once, with about 9.2% in the top ten. The sample consisted of peripheral blood. These receptors all come from a man aged 40-50 years who had recovered from COVID-19.

This chain connects TRBV4-3 to TRBJ2-3; TRBD2 is a possible D gene (7 bases). The CDR3 extends over 15 amino acids. Trimming left V 3 bases short and J 4 bases short, with 14 bases between. Germline assignment: CDR1 LGHNA and CDR2 YSLEER. The DNA of the CDR3 is TGCGCCAGCAGCCAGGGGGGGGCCAGGGCAGATACGCAGTATTTT. It codes for CASSQGGARADTQYF.

The chain joins TRBV6-2 or TRBV6-3 to TRBJ2-3, with a tentative D call TRBD2 (6 bases). The CDR3 is 14 amino acids. From germline, CDR1 is MNHEY and CDR2 SVGEGT. With 2 bases removed from V and 3 bases from J, the gap between germline ends came to 9 bases. CDR3 sequence reads: CASSYGGETDTQYF. In DNA form, the CDR3 reads TGTGCCAGCAGTTACGGAGGGGAAACAGATACGCAGTATTTT.

The CDR3 sequence: CASSSGTANYNEQFF. CDR3 bases: TGTGCCAGCAGTTCCGGGACAGCGAACTACAATGAGCAGTTCTTC. This sequence joins TRBV27 and TRBJ2-1; 7 bases agree with TRBD1. CDR3 length equals 15 residues. The V gene's germline CDR1 is MNHEY and CDR2 SMNVEV (reference sequence). V gave up 4 bases and J gave up 3 bases; unmatched junction bases: 6.

The rearrangement joins TRBV5-1 to TRBJ2-5, with 8 bases that match TRBD1. The ends lost 4 bases at V and 3 bases at J; junction bases unmatched: 5. The V gene's germline CDR1 is SGHRS and CDR2 YFSETQ. The CDR3 loop spans 14 amino acids. CDR3 sequence (DNA): TGCGCCAGCAGCCAGAGGACAGGGAAAGAGACCCAGTACTTC. Residues: CASSQRTGKETQYF.

The chain combines TRBV7-8 with TRBJ1-5; 9 bases agree with TRBD1. CDR1 SGHVS and CDR2 FQNEAQ come from the germline V gene. CDR3 length: 14 residues. V lost 5 bases to trimming and J lost 6 bases; unmatched junction nucleotides: 5. For the CDR3, the DNA is TGTGCCAGCAGCGTCGACAGGGGGACTCAGCCCCAGCATTTT. Encoded protein: CASSVDRGTQPQHF.

This chain joins TRBV7-8 and TRBJ2-7; 8 bases fit TRBD1. CDR1 is SGHVS and CDR2 is FQNEAQ in the germline V gene. The CDR3 spans 14 residues. V gave up 4 bases and J gave up 5 bases; unmatched junction bases: 7. This CDR3 is CASSSQGAADEQYF. CDR3 nucleotide sequence: TGTGCCAGCAGCTCTCAGGGGGCCGCGGACGAGCAGTACTTC.

V and J are TRBV10-3 and TRBJ1-4; maybe TRBD1 (6 bases). The CDR3 has 12 amino acids. The V and J ends lost 3 bases and 7 bases respectively, with 6 bases between them. The germline V gene encodes CDR1 ENHRY and CDR2 SYGVKD. CDR3 DNA sequence: TGTGCCATCAGTGAAGGGGGTGAAAAACTGTTTTTT. It translates to CAISEGGEKLFF.

V usage is TRBV4-1 and J usage is TRBJ2-7, with a possible D match to TRBD1 (6 bases). The V gene's germline CDR1 is MGHRA and CDR2 YSYEKL. The CDR3 totals 17 residues. Trimming removed 1 base from V and 0 bases from J, with 16 bases in between. The CDR3 here is CASSQATGTHLSYEQYF. In DNA, the CDR3 is TGCGCCAGCAGCCAAGCTACAGGGACACACCTCTCCTACGAGCAGTACTTC.

There are a few counts of this clone. CDR3 amino acids: CASSLGGANREKLFF. Here the CDR3 DNA reads TGCGCCAGCAGCTTAGGAGGGGCGAATCGAGAAAAACTGTTTTTT. The chain has TRBV5-1 and TRBJ1-4; a possible D gene is TRBD1 (5 bases). V gave up 2 bases and J gave up 8 bases, with 16 bases separating them. Per germline, CDR1 SGHRS and CDR2 YFSETQ. There are 15 residues in the CDR3.

The gene calls are TRBV2 and TRBJ1-3; D remains ambiguous. The CDR3 is 15 residues long. With 8 bases removed from V and 3 bases from J, the gap between germline ends came to 17 bases. Germline CDR1 SNHLY, CDR2 FYNNEI. In DNA, the CDR3 is TGTGCCAGCTCGTCTCCCGGACTTGATGGAAACACCATATATTTT. This encodes CASSSPGLDGNTIYF.

The genes are TRBV6-6 and TRBJ2-1, with 7 bases fitting TRBD1. V trimming: 4 bases; J trimming: 0 bases; junction bases outside the gene matches: 6. The CDR3 runs to 16 residues. Germline V gene lookup returns CDR1 MNHNY and CDR2 SVGAGI (reference sequence). The CDR3 coding sequence is TGTGCCAGCAGTTTGGGACAGCGCCTCTCCTACAATGAGCAGTTCTTC. It encodes CASSLGQRLSYNEQFF.

The CDR3 nucleotides are TGTGCCAGCAGTTCCAGGCTCAAGGGACAGAACACTGAAGCTTTCTTT. Its translation is CASSSRLKGQNTEAFF. The rearrangement uses TRBV27 and TRBJ1-1, with D perhaps matching TRBD1 (6 bases). CDR3 size: 16 residues. The V end was cut by 4 bases, the J end by 1 base, with 16 bases between. Germline V gives CDR1 MNHEY, CDR2 SMNVEV (reference sequence).

The V gene is TRBV15, the J gene TRBJ2-1; 11 positions match TRBD1. After removal of 1 base from V and 3 bases from J, the junction contained 5 bases not matched to a gene. There are 17 residues in the CDR3. CDR1 and CDR2 (germline): LNHNV, YYDKDF (reference sequence). The CDR3 region is CATSRGGGTGGYNEQFF. The CDR3 DNA reads as TGTGCCACCAGCAGAGGGGGTGGGACAGGGGGCTACAATGAGCAGTTCTTC.